This T cell receptor beta chain was found in a study of neurological immune-mediated disorders. Broader study findings: The phylogenetic placement of 18 of 34 multiple sclerosis patients' repertoires in one related-CDR3 cluster constitutes a possible signature.

Of note for this clonotype: Its specificity is not known.

It was by 5'RACE with 10-nucleotide random UMIs that the cDNA was made. TCRdb re-called the 5' RACE reads through MiXCR, storing one row per CDR3 protein. In the table there are roughly 52,000 distinct CDR3 sequences, about 4.2% of which are singletons. V lost 2 bases, J lost 6 bases, and 17 bases stayed unmatched. The CDR3 extends over 17 amino acids. Looked up from germline, CDR1 is GTSNPN and CDR2 is SVGIG (reference sequence). The specimen was CD4+ T cells from blood. The TCR sequence derives from a woman aged 40-49 years with multiple sclerosis. The chain links TRBV30 to TRBJ1-2; 8 bases fit TRBD1. This chain's CDR3 is CAWSSLRTGRGAHGYTF. The CDR3 region has the DNA TGTGCCTGGAGTTCCTTGCGGACAGGGAGGGGCGCCCATGGCTACACCTTC.